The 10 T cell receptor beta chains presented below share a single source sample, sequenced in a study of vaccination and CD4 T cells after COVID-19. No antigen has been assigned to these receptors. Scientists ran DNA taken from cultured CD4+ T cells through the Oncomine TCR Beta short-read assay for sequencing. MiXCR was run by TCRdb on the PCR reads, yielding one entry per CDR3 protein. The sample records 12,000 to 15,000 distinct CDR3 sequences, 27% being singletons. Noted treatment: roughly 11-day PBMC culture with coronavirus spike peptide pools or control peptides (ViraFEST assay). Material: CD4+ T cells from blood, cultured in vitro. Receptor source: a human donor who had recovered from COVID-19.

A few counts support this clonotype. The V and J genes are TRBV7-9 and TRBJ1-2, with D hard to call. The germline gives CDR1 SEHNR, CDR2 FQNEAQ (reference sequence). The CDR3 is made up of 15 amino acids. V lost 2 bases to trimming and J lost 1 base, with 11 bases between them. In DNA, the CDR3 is TGTGCCAGCAGCTTACTAGGTCGGGGTAACTATGGCTACACCTTC. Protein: CASSLLGRGNYGYTF.

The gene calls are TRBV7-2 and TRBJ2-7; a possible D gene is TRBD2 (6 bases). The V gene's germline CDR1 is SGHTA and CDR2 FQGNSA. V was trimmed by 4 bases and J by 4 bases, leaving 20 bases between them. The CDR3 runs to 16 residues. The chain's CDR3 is CASSSSPRDGRYEQYF. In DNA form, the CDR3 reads TGTGCCAGCAGCTCGAGCCCGCGGGACGGAAGATACGAGCAGTACTTC.

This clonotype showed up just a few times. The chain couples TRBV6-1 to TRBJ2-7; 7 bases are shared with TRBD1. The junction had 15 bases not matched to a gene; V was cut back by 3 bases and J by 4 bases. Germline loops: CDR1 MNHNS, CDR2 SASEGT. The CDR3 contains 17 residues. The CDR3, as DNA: TGTGCCAGCAGTGACTTGGGACAGAAACCTTTCAGTTACGAGCAGTACTTC. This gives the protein CASSDLGQKPFSYEQYF.

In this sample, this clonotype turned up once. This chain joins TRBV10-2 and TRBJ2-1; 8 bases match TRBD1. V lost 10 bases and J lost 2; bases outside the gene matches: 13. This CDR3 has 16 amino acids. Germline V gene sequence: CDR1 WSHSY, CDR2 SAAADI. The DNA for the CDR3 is TGCGCCACGGAGACAGGGGAGAGCCTAACCTACAATGAGCAGTTCTTC. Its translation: CATETGESLTYNEQFF.

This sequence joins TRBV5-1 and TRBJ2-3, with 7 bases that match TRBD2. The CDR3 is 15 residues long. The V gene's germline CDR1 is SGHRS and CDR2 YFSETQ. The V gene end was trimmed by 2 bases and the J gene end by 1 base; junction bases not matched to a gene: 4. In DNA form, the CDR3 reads TGCGCCAGCAGCTTTAACCGGGGGGGCACAGATACGCAGTATTTT. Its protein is CASSFNRGGTDTQYF.

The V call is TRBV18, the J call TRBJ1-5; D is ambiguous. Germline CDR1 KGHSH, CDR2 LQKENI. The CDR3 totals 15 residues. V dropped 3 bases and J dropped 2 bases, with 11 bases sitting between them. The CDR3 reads CASSPSRDRNQPQHF. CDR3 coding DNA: TGTGCCAGCTCACCCTCAAGGGATCGCAATCAGCCCCAGCATTTT.

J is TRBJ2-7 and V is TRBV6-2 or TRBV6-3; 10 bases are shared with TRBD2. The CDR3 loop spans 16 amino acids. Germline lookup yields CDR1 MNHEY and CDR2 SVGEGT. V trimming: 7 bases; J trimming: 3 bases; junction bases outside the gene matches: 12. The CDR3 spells CASKIAGGSNSYEQYF. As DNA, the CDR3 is TGTGCCAGCAAAATAGCGGGGGGCTCAAACAGCTACGAGCAGTACTTC.

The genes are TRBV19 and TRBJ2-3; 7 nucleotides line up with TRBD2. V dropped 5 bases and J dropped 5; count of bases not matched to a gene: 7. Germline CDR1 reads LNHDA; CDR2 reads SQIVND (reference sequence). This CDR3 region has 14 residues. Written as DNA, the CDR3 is TGTGCCAGTAGTCGGACTAGATTAGGAGATACGCAGTATTTT. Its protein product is CASSRTRLGDTQYF.

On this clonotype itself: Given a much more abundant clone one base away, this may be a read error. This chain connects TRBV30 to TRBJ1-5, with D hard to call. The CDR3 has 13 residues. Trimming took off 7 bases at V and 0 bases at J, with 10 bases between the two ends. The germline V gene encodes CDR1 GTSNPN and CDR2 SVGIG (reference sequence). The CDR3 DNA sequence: TGTGCCTCAGTTCGGGGTAGCAATCAGCCCCAGCATTTT. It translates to CASVRGSNQPQHF.

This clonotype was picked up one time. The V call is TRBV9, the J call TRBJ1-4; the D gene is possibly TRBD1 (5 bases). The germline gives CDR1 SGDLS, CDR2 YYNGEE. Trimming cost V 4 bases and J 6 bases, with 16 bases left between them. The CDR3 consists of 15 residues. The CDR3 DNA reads TGTGCCAGCAGCCCACTCCCCAGGGTGGATGAAAAACTGTTTTTT. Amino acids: CASSPLPRVDEKLFF.